The entry below gives a single T cell receptor beta chain sequence along with its context. Antigen specificity is unknown. The data were taken from a study of shared clonotypes between healthy human individuals. Study observations and caveats: The authors expected sequencing depth to affect clonotype sharing among donors. All-four-donor shared clonotypes had higher generation probabilities than non-shared clonotypes did.

Terminally differentiated effector memory CD45RA+ cells were excluded by CCR7 positive selection of CD45RO-negative cells. Method: immunoSEQ multiplex PCR; TCRdb's copy keeps in-frame clones and lacks some. The table has a few million clones, around 93% seen once. Trimming removed 0 bases from V and 2 bases from J, with 20 bases in between. CDR3 length equals 18 residues. Germline V lookup: CDR1 MGHRA, CDR2 YSYEKL. Sequencing was done on a sample of naive CD8+ T cells from PBMCs. This TCR derives from a man younger than 35 in good health. Some clones in this sample may be carry-over from other donors' samples. The J gene is TRBJ2-7, the V gene TRBV4-1, with D perhaps TRBD2 (5 bases). The CDR3 is CASSQDYDRVQRTYEQYF. CDR3 nucleotide sequence: TGCGCCAGCAGCCAAGATTATGATCGGGTTCAGCGGACCTACGAGCAGTACTTC.